The 25 T cell receptor beta chains given below trace back to one sample, sequenced in a study of blood T cells in healthy people across ages. Using a J-beta primer mix together with a sample-barcoded 5' primer, a second PCR was run for about 6 to 12 cycles. Each CDR3 protein is one row after TCRdb ran MiXCR on the 5' RACE reads. Of 1.5 million to 2 million distinct CDR3 sequences listed, about 31% are singletons. The sequenced sample was blood. The receptors shown here come from a woman in her thirties in good health.

This clonotype was observed at least ten times. The V and J genes are TRBV27 and TRBJ2-7, with 8 bases fitting TRBD1. Trimming at V came to 2 bases and at J to 3 bases, leaving 6 bases not matched to a gene. The CDR3 has 15 amino acids. Germline values: CDR1 MNHEY, CDR2 SMNVEV (reference sequence). The CDR3 sequence is CASSLAGTGRYEQYF. The CDR3 DNA is TGTGCCAGCAGTTTAGCCGGGACAGGTCGCTACGAGCAGTACTTC.

A few counts support this clonotype. V and J are TRBV29-1 and TRBJ1-5; D is perhaps TRBD1 (5 bases). V was cut by 4 bases and J by 3 bases, with 10 bases left in between. The germline CDR1 and CDR2 sequences are SQVTM and ANQGSEA. CDR3 length equals 13 residues. This CDR3 reads CSVGGGTNQPQHF. CDR3 nucleotide sequence: TGCAGCGTTGGCGGGGGGACCAATCAGCCCCAGCATTTT. Drawing the rest from reference TRBV29-1 and TRBJ1-5, the complete variable domain is SAVISQKPSRDICQRGTSLTIQCQVDSQVTMMFWYRQQPGQSLTLIATANQGSEATYESGFVIDKFPISRPNLTFSTLTVSNMSPEDSSIYLCSVGGGTNQPQHFGDGTRLSIL.

The chain has TRBV20-1 and TRBJ2-1; 12 bases match TRBD2. The ends lost 5 bases at V and 4 bases at J; junction bases unmatched: 12. The CDR3 covers 17 residues. Germline CDR1 is DFQATT and CDR2 is SNEGSKA (reference sequence). CDR3 protein: CSAGGLAGGLLYNEQFF. DNA of the CDR3: TGCAGTGCTGGCGGGCTAGCGGGGGGGCTTCTATACAATGAGCAGTTCTTC.

The chain has TRBV6-5 and TRBJ2-1, with 16 bases fitting TRBD2. Trimming at V came to 6 bases and at J to 13 bases, leaving 9 bases not matched to a gene. The CDR3 has 15 amino acids. Germline assignment: CDR1 MNHEY and CDR2 SVGAGI. The CDR3 nucleotides read TGTGCCAGCAGGGTTGGGACTAGCGGGAGGGAACGTCAGTTCTTC. As protein: CASRVGTSGRERQFF.

The chain combines TRBV2 with TRBJ2-5; TRBD2 matches at 9 bases. Germline V gene sequence: CDR1 SNHLY, CDR2 FYNNEI. V gave up 3 bases and J gave up 9 bases; unmatched junction bases: 11. The CDR3 covers 15 residues. The DNA for the CDR3 is TGTGCCAGCAGTGATTACGCTAGCGGGGCGGTGGCCCAGTACTTC. Its protein product is CASSDYASGAVAQYF.

The sample holds many counts of this clonotype. The chain joins TRBV20-1 to TRBJ1-2, with D possibly matching TRBD1 (5 bases). The ends were cut back, 1 base at V and 0 bases at J, with 18 bases in the middle. The CDR3 covers 17 residues. Looked up from germline, CDR1 is DFQATT and CDR2 is SNEGSKA (reference sequence). CDR3 protein: CSARGPGPDGANYGYTF. The CDR3 nucleotides are TGCAGTGCTAGAGGACCGGGACCCGATGGAGCTAACTATGGCTACACCTTC.

The gene calls are TRBV3-1 and TRBJ2-1; 11 nucleotides align to TRBD2. The germline V gene encodes CDR1 LGHDT and CDR2 YNNKEL (reference sequence). V shed 3 bases and J 8 bases; nucleotides not matched to a gene: 9. This CDR3 contains 16 residues. As DNA, the CDR3 is TGTGCCAGCAGCCAGGGTACTAGCGGGAGTTTCGATGAGCAGTTCTTC. It encodes CASSQGTSGSFDEQFF.

CDR3 loop: CASSLIPTGELFF. The CDR3 DNA reads TGTGCCAGCAGCTTAATCCCTACCGGGGAGCTGTTTTTT. The chain is built from TRBV7-3 and TRBJ2-2; D gene ambiguous. The germline V gene has CDR1 SGHTA and CDR2 FQGTGA. The CDR3 extends over 13 amino acids. Trimming cost V 1 base and J 5 bases, with 5 bases left between them.

This clonotype turned up a few times. The gene calls are TRBV3-1 and TRBJ2-5; TRBD2 matches 12 bases. With V trimmed by 4 bases and J by 8 bases, 8 bases remained unmatched. This CDR3 region has 15 residues. The germline V gene encodes CDR1 LGHDT and CDR2 YNNKEL (reference sequence). The CDR3 sequence is CASSLRTSGDGTQYF. The CDR3, as DNA: TGTGCCAGCAGCCTTCGGACTAGCGGGGACGGAACCCAGTACTTC.

The J gene is TRBJ2-3, the V gene TRBV7-2, with 8 bases fitting TRBD2. Germline V gene sequence: CDR1 SGHTA, CDR2 FQGNSA. The CDR3 is made up of 18 amino acids. V gave up 0 bases and J gave up 0 bases; unmatched junction bases: 8. The CDR3 loop reads CASSLAAGVGSSTDTQYF. The CDR3, as DNA: TGTGCCAGCAGCTTAGCAGCGGGAGTCGGATCTAGCACAGATACGCAGTATTTT.

The sample holds many counts of this clonotype. This chain joins TRBV7-2 and TRBJ2-3; weak D call: TRBD2 (6 bases). From germline, CDR1 is SGHTA and CDR2 FQGNSA. The CDR3 spans 15 residues. V lost 7 bases, J lost 0 bases, and 14 bases lay in between. Here the CDR3 reads CASTLGGTSTDTQYF. The CDR3 coding sequence is TGTGCCAGCACTCTCGGCGGGACTAGCACAGATACGCAGTATTTT. Complete variable domain (other parts from reference TRBV7-2 and TRBJ2-3): GAGVSQSPSNKVTEKGKDVELRCDPISGHTALYWYRQSLGQGLEFLIYFQGNSAPDKSGLPSDRFSAERTGGSVSTLTIQRTQQEDSAVYLCASTLGGTSTDTQYFGPGTRLTVL.

The chain is built from TRBV20-1 and TRBJ1-5; D is unclear. The V gene lost 1 base and the J gene lost 3 bases, with 16 bases spanning the gap. This CDR3 is built from 16 residues. Per germline, CDR1 DFQATT and CDR2 SNEGSKA (reference sequence). The CDR3 is CSARGVGGSSNQPQHF. CDR3 nucleotide sequence: TGCAGTGCTAGAGGGGTCGGCGGCAGCTCCAATCAGCCCCAGCATTTT.

To note about this clonotype: An end of the junction differs from the germline gene, which may be a read error. As DNA, the CDR3 is TGTGCTAGCAGTGTTTTGCAGTTCCAAGAGACCCAGTACTTC. Encoded protein: CASSVLQFQETQYF. The rearrangement uses TRBV6-2 or TRBV6-3 and TRBJ2-5; D uncertain. CDR1 and CDR2 (germline): MNHEY, SVGEGT. CDR3 length: 14 amino acids.

The chain employs TRBV11-2 and TRBJ2-1; TRBD2 agrees at 9 bases. This CDR3 contains 17 residues. V gave up 5 bases and J gave up 7 bases; unmatched junction bases: 15. Germline CDR1 is SGHAT and CDR2 is FQNNGV. The CDR3 region has the DNA TGTGCCAGCAGCCCCCACTTGGCGGGAGGGCCTAGGAATGAGCAGTTCTTC. Amino acid sequence: CASSPHLAGGPRNEQFF.

The genes are TRBV28 and TRBJ1-2; maybe TRBD1 (6 bases). This CDR3 region has 14 residues. Trimming stripped 4 bases from V and 8 bases from J, with 17 bases between. Germline values: CDR1 MDHEN, CDR2 SYDVKM. CDR3 region: CASSWLQGVGGYTF. CDR3 sequence (DNA): TGTGCCAGCAGTTGGTTACAGGGTGTTGGCGGCTACACCTTC.

This clonotype was counted a few times. The chain employs TRBV12-3 or TRBV12-4 and TRBJ1-1; D is unclear. V dropped 4 bases and J dropped 1 base, with 10 bases sitting between them. The CDR3 runs 14 residues. This CDR3 reads CASSSMGTNTEAFF. CDR3 in DNA: TGTGCCAGCAGTTCTATGGGCACGAACACTGAAGCTTTCTTT.

The CDR3 loop reads CASTGQTYTEAFF. The CDR3 DNA reads TGTGCCAGCACGGGACAGACCTACACTGAAGCTTTCTTT. The V call is TRBV27, the J call TRBJ1-1; 7 bases match TRBD1. V was clipped by 7 bases and J by 3 bases; unmatched bases: 5. Germline V gene lookup returns CDR1 MNHEY and CDR2 SMNVEV (reference sequence). The CDR3 runs 13 residues.

The V gene is TRBV20-1, the J gene TRBJ2-2; TRBD2 is a possible D gene (5 bases). V was trimmed by 0 bases and J by 0 bases, leaving 14 bases between them. This CDR3 is built from 17 residues. Germline lookup yields CDR1 DFQATT and CDR2 SNEGSKA (reference sequence). The CDR3 region has the DNA TGCAGTGCTAGAGATCATAGACTATTTTCGAACACCGGGGAGCTGTTTTTT. This encodes CSARDHRLFSNTGELFF.

The J gene is TRBJ2-7, the V gene TRBV10-3, with 9 bases that match TRBD2. CDR3 length: 15 residues. Per germline, CDR1 ENHRY and CDR2 SYGVKD. After removal of 10 bases from V and 8 bases from J, the junction contained 18 bases not matched to a gene. The DNA of the CDR3 is TGTGCCACAAAGGCGGGAGCGGGAGGCCAGGGGAAGCAGTACTTC. The encoded protein is CATKAGAGGQGKQYF.

This clonotype was seen only a few times. The V gene is TRBV6-5, the J gene TRBJ2-3; possible D gene TRBD2, 6 bases. This CDR3 has 15 residues. V was pared by 2 bases and J by 0 bases, with 9 bases between. The V gene's germline CDR1 is MNHEY and CDR2 SVGAGI. The CDR3 reads CASSYRAGSTDTQYF. CDR3 DNA sequence: TGTGCCAGCAGTTACAGGGCGGGGAGCACAGATACGCAGTATTTT.

The V and J genes are TRBV4-1 and TRBJ1-2; no definite D call. Looked up from germline, CDR1 is MGHRA and CDR2 is YSYEKL. The CDR3 totals 15 residues. Trimming cost V 1 base and J 0 bases, with 9 bases left between them. The CDR3 loop reads CASSQGVQANYGYTF. CDR3 sequence (DNA): TGCGCCAGCAGCCAAGGGGTGCAGGCTAACTATGGCTACACCTTC.

In regard to this clonotype: One junction end does not reproduce the germline sequence, and a read error may be involved. The chain couples TRBV28 to TRBJ1-2; D call uncertain. The length of the CDR3 is 15 residues. Germline V gives CDR1 MDHEN, CDR2 SYDVKM. CDR3 coding DNA: TGTGCCAGCGGTTTGAGTAGTGGGATTAGTTACGGCTACACCTTC. Protein product: CASGLSSGISYGYTF.

The V and J genes are TRBV3-1 and TRBJ2-7; maybe TRBD2 (5 bases). The V and J ends lost 3 bases and 3 bases respectively, with 15 bases between them. The CDR3 is 15 amino acids. Germline V gene lookup returns CDR1 LGHDT and CDR2 YNNKEL (reference sequence). The CDR3 protein is CASSHKRTRGYEQYF. The CDR3 DNA sequence: TGTGCCAGCAGCCACAAAAGAACTAGAGGCTACGAGCAGTACTTC.

CDR3: CASSQESAGLGEQYF. DNA of the CDR3: TGTGCCAGCAGCCAAGAAAGCGCGGGGCTCGGCGAGCAGTACTTC. This rearrangement joins TRBV3-1 to TRBJ2-4; D perhaps matches TRBD2 (6 bases). The end of the DNA fits TRBJ2-7 better, so the J call may be wrong. Germline V gene sequence: CDR1 LGHDT, CDR2 YNNKEL (reference sequence). The CDR3 loop spans 15 amino acids.

Worth noting for this clonotype: This sequence may be a read error, since a much larger clone differs from it by one base. The rearrangement links TRBV4-2 to TRBJ2-5; TRBD2 agrees at 9 bases. The CDR3 length is 16 residues. Trimming cost V 1 base and J 5 bases; bases outside gene matches: 8. Germline V gene lookup returns CDR1 LGHNA and CDR2 YNFKEQ. This CDR3 reads CASSQAASGIRETQYF. The DNA of the CDR3 is TGTGCCAGCAGCCAAGCGGCTAGCGGGATAAGGGAGACCCAGTACTTC.